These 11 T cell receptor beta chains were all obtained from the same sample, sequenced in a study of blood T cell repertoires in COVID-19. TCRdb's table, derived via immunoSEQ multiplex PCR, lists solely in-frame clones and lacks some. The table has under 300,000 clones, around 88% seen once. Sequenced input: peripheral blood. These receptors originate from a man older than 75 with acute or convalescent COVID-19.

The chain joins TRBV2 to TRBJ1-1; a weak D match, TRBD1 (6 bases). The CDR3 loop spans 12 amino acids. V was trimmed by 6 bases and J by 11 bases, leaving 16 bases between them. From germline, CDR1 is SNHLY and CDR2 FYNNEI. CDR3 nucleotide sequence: TGTGCCAGCAGAGAGGGGGACGGTCGGGCTTTCTTT. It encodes CASREGDGRAFF.

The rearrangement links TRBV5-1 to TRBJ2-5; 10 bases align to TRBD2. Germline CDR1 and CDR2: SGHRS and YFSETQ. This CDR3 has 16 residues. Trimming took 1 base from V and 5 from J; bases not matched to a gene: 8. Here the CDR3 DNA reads TGCGCCAGCAGCTTGCCGGGACTAGCGCGAGGGGAGACCCAGTACTTC. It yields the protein CASSLPGLARGETQYF.

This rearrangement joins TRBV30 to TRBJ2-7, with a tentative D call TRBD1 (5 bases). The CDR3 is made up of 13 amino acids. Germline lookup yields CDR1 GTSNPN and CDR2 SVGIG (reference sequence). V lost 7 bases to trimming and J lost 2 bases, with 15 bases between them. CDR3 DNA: TGTGCCTACAGCACAGGTGGAACCTACGAGCAGTACTTC. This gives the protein CAYSTGGTYEQYF.

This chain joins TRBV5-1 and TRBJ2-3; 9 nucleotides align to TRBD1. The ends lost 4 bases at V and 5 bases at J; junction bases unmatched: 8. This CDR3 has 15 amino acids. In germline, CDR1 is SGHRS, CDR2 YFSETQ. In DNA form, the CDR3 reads TGCGCCAGCAGCCCGGAGGGACAGGGAAGAGATACGCAGTATTTT. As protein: CASSPEGQGRDTQYF.

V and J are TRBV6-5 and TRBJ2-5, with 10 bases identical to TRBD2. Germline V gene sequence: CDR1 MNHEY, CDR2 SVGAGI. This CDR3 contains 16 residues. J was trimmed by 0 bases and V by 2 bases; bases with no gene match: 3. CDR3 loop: CASSYASGGYQETQYF. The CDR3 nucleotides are TGTGCCAGCAGTTACGCTAGCGGGGGATACCAAGAGACCCAGTACTTC.

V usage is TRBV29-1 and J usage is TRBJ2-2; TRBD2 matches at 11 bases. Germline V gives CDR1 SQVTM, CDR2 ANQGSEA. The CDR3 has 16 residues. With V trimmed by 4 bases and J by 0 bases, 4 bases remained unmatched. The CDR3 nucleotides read TGCAGCGTTGGCCGACTAGCGGGATCGAACACCGGGGAGCTGTTTTTT. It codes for CSVGRLAGSNTGELFF.

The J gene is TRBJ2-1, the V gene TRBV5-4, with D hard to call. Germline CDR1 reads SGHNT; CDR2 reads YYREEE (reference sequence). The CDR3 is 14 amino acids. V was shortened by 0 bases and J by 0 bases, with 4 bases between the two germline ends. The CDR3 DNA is TGTGCCAGCAGCTTGGGGAGCTCCTACAATGAGCAGTTCTTC. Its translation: CASSLGSSYNEQFF.

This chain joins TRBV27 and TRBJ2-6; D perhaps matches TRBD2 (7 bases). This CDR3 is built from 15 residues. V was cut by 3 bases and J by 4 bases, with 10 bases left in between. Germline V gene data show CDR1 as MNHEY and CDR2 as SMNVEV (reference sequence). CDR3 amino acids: CASSFGGTGANVLTF. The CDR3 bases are TGTGCCAGCAGTTTCGGGGGGACAGGGGCCAACGTCCTGACTTTC. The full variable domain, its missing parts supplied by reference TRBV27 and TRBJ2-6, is EAQVTQNPRYLITVTGKKLTVTCSQNMNHEYMSWYRQDPGLGLRQIYYSMNVEVTDKGDVPEGYKVSRKEKRNFPLILESPSPNQTSLYFCASSFGGTGANVLTFGAGSRLTVL.

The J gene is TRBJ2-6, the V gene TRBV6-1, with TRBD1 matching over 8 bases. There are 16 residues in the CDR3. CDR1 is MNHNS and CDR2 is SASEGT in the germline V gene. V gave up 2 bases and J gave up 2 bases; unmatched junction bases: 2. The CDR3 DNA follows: TGTGCCAGCAGTGAACAGGGGGCGCCTGGGGCCAACGTCCTGACTTTC. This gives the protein CASSEQGAPGANVLTF.

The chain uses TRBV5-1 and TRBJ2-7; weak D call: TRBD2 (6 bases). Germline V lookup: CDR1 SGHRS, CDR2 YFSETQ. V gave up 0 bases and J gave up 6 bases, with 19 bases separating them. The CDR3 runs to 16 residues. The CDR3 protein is CASSLAGQGGPREQYF. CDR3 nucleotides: TGCGCCAGCAGCTTGGCGGGGCAGGGAGGTCCTCGCGAGCAGTACTTC.

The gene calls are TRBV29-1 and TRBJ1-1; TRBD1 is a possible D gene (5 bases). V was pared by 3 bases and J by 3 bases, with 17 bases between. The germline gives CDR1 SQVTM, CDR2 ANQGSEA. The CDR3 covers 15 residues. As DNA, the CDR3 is TGCAGCGTTGAGTGGGGGAGGGGAGGGGACACTGAAGCTTTCTTT. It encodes CSVEWGRGGDTEAFF.